This section outlines one TCR beta chain sequence together with its context. These data come from a study of cytomegalovirus exposure and HLA in healthy donors. Study in general: Earlier work reported 95 million to 130 million unique TCR beta sequences from about 200 million T cells.

A multiplex PCR was run with 60 Vbeta primers and 13 Jbeta primers. The protocol was immunoSEQ multiplex PCR, while the TCRdb copy is restricted to in-frame clones and leaves out a portion. This repertoire shows about 130,000 clones, approximately 79% found once; its top ten account for 4.3%. The CDR3 is 14 amino acids. The V and J ends lost 7 bases and 1 base respectively, with 13 bases between them. Germline V gene lookup returns CDR1 SNHLY and CDR2 FYNNEI. The chain is built from TRBV2 and TRBJ2-5, with a tentative D call TRBD2 (6 bases). This TCR was sampled from a man aged 18-30 years in good health and CMV-seropositive. Sequencing was done on a sample of PBMCs. CDR3 bases: TGTGCCAGCAAGGTGGGGGGACCCCAAGAGACCCAGTACTTC. Amino acids: CASKVGGPQETQYF.